The source of this T cell receptor beta chain is a study of T cell responses to AZD1222 COVID-19 vaccine (dated by TCRdb to about 2021). The study in broad terms: AZD1222 recipients with second doses at about 4 weeks or about 12 weeks were pooled, because spike-specific TCR depth and breadth did not differ between schedules. TCR sequencing was performed for about 250 trial participants, of whom about 200 were given two doses of AZD1222 and around 26 were given two doses of MenACWY control vaccine. Trial participants were enrolled by age into subgroups of 18-55, 56-69 and 70-plus years, and roughly 150, 30 and 60 TCR-sequenced participants, respectively, were included in these subgroups. Broader findings and caveats from the paper: Vaccine-associated CD4 TCRs spanned the whole spike protein, with dominant responses in regions 160-218 and 743-854. Conclusions about previously exposed vaccinees are limited because only six or seven AZD1222 recipients were SARS-CoV-2 seropositive at baseline. Because no day 14 peak-response samples were available, the repertoires could be characterized only after the peak T cell response. In the small 56-69-year group, the increase in depth fell short of significance, most likely because of low power. Participants were mostly white British, with more females than males. The authors suggested clonal diversity may have been underestimated. After two AZD1222 doses, spike-specific TCR breadth and depth were significantly higher than at day 0 and than in MenACWY recipients. Nearly half of unique spike-specific TCRs reportedly recognized epitopes outside regions mutated in the B.1.351 and B.1.1.7 variants.

Remarks on this clone: Its specific antigen is unknown. The sample holds no much larger clone one base away, and base qualities are not on file.

CDR1 MNHEY and CDR2 SMNVEV were looked up in the germline V gene (reference sequence). The CDR3 has 15 amino acids, counting the end cysteine and phenylalanine. CDR3 DNA is the only sequence kept; it has 45 bases, read in frame from the first base. Trimming leaves V shorter by 6 bases and J shorter by 4 bases, with the junction holding 3 bases beyond the gene matches. Per the publication, the time point label means: baseline before first vaccination. The vaccinee samples were drawn from two UK trials, COV001 and COV002, one of which was a single-blind randomized controlled phase 2/3 trial testing AZD1222 (ChAdOx1 nCoV-19) in healthy adults. For TCRbeta chain sequencing, PBMC samples from trial participants were taken at day 0 and at day 28 after the second dose. The CDR3 regions of human TCRbeta chains were subjected to immunosequencing. Per the source publication's procedure: Repertoire TCRs were checked for matches against a reference library of SARS-CoV-2-specific TCRs that had been generated using the MIRA antigen-specificity platform. Breadth meant the fraction of unique TCRs that were SARS-CoV-2-associated, whereas depth meant the fraction of total T cells that were SARS-CoV-2-associated. Using the MIRA data, each spike-specific TCR was mapped to the spike region that the TCR reacts to and placed in a CD4 or CD8 class. Log10-transformed breadth and depth values were compared by one-way ANOVA with Sidak's multiple comparisons tests. Drawn from immuneACCESS, this table holds only the in-frame rearrangements with V and J called that TCRdb kept. Clones are partly lost; checked studies trace under half to an unresolved V gene and leave the rest unexplained. The V and J calls and clone size are taken from that table; D and trimming were inferred from the DNA. The sample yields tens of thousands of clones; about 84% were counted once. The ten largest clones represent less than 25% of the sample.

The chain uses TRBV27 and TRBJ2-2, with 12 bases matching TRBD1. The source was peripheral blood, collected on day 0 of AZD1222 vaccination. This TCR derives from an adult in good health. The sequenced DNA is TGTGCCAGCAGGGGGACAGGGGGCCGCACCGGGGAGCTGTTTTTT. Translation gives CASRGTGGRTGELFF.